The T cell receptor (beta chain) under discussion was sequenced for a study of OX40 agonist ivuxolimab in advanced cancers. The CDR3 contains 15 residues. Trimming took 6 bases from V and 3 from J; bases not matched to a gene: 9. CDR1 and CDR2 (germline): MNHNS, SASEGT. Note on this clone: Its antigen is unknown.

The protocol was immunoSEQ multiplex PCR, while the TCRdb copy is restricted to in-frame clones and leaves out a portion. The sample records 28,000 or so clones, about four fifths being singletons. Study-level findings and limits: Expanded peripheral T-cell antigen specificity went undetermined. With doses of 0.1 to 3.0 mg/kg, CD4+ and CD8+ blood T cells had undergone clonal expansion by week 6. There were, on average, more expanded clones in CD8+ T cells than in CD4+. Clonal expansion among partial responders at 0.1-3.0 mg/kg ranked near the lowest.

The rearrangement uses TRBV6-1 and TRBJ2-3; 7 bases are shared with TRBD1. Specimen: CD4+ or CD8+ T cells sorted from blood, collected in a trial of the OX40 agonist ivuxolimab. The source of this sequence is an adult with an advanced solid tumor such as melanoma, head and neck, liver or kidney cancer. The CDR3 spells CASRVYRGGTDTQYF. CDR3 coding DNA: TGTGCCAGCAGAGTATACAGGGGTGGGACAGATACGCAGTATTTT.